The sample holds many counts of the clone carrying this T cell receptor (beta chain). The antigen remains undetermined. The CDR3 end lies 3 residues beyond the end of the read and is filled in from the germline J gene. The sample belongs to a study of T cell clonality in common variable immunodeficiency. Study-wide findings and caveats: Common variable immunodeficiency TCR beta sequences reportedly had fewer deletions and N-nucleotide insertions. Repertoire-complication correlations in CVID were limited by patient heterogeneity.

V gave up 7 bases and J gave up 0 bases; unmatched junction bases: 5. Germline V gives CDR1 SEHNR, CDR2 FQNEAQ (reference sequence). This CDR3 spans 14 amino acids. Equal genomic DNA amounts from CVID and control samples were sequenced. TCRdb's copy holds only in-frame clones and misses some; the assay was immunoSEQ multiplex PCR. There are roughly 40,000 clones in the sample, none observed a single time. The sample consisted of peripheral blood mononuclear cells. The genes are TRBV7-9 and TRBJ2-7; TRBD2 aligns across 8 bases. This TCR was sampled from a person aged 18 to 69 in good health. The CDR3 sequence is CASTRSGNSYEQYF. The sequenced part of the CDR3 DNA is TGTGCCAGCACCCGTAGCGGGAACTCCTACGAG.